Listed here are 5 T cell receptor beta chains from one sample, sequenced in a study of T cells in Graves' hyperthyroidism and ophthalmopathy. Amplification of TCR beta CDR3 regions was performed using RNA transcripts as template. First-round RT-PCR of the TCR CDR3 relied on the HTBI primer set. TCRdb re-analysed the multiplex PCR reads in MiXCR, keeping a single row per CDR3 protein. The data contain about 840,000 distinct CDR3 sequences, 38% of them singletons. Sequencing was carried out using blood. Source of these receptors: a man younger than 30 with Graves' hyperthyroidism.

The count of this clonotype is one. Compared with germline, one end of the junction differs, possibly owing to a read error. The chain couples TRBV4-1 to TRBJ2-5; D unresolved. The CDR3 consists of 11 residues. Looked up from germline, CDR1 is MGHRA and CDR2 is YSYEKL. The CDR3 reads CANSQEETQYF. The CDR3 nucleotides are TGCGCCAACAGCCAAGAAGAGACCCAGTACTTC.

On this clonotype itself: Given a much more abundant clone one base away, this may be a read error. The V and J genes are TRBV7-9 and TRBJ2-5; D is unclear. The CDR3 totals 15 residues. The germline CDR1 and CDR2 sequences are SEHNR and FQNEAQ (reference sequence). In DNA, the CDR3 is TGTCCCAGCAGCTTAGCTCGTCTGGTGCAAGAGACCCAGTACTTC. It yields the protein CPSSLARLVQETQYF.

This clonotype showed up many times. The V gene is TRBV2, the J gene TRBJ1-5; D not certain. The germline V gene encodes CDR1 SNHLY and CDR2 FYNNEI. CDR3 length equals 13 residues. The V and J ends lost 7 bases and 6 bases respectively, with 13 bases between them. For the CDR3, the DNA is TGTGCCAGCATCTCGGGTTTAGGTCAGCCCCAGCATTTT. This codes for CASISGLGQPQHF.

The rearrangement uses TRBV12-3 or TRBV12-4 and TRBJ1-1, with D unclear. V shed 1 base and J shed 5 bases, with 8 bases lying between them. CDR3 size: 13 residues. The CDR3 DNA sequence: TGTGCCAGCAGTTTAGGGGTGAGGACTGAAGCTTTCTTT. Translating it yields CASSLGVRTEAFF.

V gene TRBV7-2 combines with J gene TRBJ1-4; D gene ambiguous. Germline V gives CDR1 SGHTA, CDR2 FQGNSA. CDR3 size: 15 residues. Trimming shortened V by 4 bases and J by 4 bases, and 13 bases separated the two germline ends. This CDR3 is CASSSVAGGNEKLFF. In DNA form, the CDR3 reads TGTGCCAGCAGCTCAGTCGCGGGAGGTAATGAAAAACTGTTTTTT.